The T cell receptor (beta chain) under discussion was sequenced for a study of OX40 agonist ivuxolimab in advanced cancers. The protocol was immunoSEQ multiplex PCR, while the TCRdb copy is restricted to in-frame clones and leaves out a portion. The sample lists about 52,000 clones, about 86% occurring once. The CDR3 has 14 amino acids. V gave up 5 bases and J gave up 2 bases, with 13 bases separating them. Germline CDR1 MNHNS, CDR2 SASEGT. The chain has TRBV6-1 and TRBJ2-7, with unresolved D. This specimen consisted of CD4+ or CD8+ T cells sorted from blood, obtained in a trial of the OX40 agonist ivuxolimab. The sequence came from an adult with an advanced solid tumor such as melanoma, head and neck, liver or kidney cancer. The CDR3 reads CASSRLGLAYEQYF. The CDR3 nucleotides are TGTGCCAGCAGTCGTTTGGGGTTAGCCTACGAGCAGTACTTC.